This entry lists 17 T cell receptor beta chains sequenced from one sample in a study of regulatory T cells in long-lasting Graves disease. With iRepertoire HTBI primers and Arm-PCR of CDR3 regions, TCR beta libraries were built. TCRdb re-called the multiplex PCR reads with MiXCR, one entry per CDR3 protein. The sample lists about 530,000 distinct CDR3 sequences, 15% to 20% occurring once. Specified time point: newly diagnosed GD, antithyroid drugs for less than 3 months. The TCR library was made from RNA that had been extracted from PBMCs in TRIzol. The same data also went into a second study, on T cells in Graves' hyperthyroidism and ophthalmopathy.

The sequenced sample was peripheral blood mononuclear cells (PBMCs), obtained at new diagnosis, from a patient treated with antithyroid drugs. All receptors come from a woman aged 35-65 years with Graves disease.

The chain joins TRBV19 to TRBJ1-2; D remains unclear. The V gene's germline CDR1 is LNHDA and CDR2 SQIVND (reference sequence). V dropped 4 bases and J dropped 2 bases, with 11 bases sitting between them. The CDR3 contains 14 residues. Written as DNA, the CDR3 is TGTGCCAGTAGTACCAGCAGGAGGAACTATGGCTACACCTTC. It specifies CASSTSRRNYGYTF.

This chain joins TRBV2 and TRBJ2-5; 13 bases map to TRBD2. J gave up 5 bases and V 6 bases, and 6 bases lay outside the gene matches. The CDR3 consists of 15 residues. Germline CDR1 is SNHLY and CDR2 is FYNNEI. CDR3 region: CASRKLAGGPETQYF. CDR3 nucleotide sequence: TGTGCCAGCAGGAAACTAGCGGGAGGGCCGGAGACCCAGTACTTC.

This rearrangement joins TRBV15 to TRBJ2-7; no clear D gene. With 0 bases removed from V and 6 bases from J, the gap between germline ends came to 12 bases. CDR3 length: 14 amino acids. Germline lookup yields CDR1 LNHNV and CDR2 YYDKDF (reference sequence). The CDR3 reads CATSRDQGIGEQYF. Here the CDR3 DNA reads TGTGCCACCAGCAGAGATCAAGGTATTGGCGAGCAGTACTTC.

Ten or more counts support this clonotype. The chain links TRBV28 to TRBJ2-3; possible D gene TRBD1, 8 bases. The CDR3 is 13 residues long. V lost 4 bases and J lost 6, with 11 bases in between. The germline CDR1 and CDR2 sequences are MDHEN and SYDVKM. The CDR3 nucleotides are TGTGCCAGCAGTTCACAGGGGGGGGATACGCAGTATTTT. This translates into CASSSQGGDTQYF.

The chain links TRBV15 to TRBJ2-1; D perhaps matches TRBD1 (6 bases). Deletions cut 4 bases from V and 9 bases from J, with 16 bases between. This CDR3 region has 14 residues. CDR1 is LNHNV and CDR2 is YYDKDF in the germline V gene (reference sequence). Here the CDR3 DNA reads TGTGCCACCAGCAAAGAACCGGGACAATTTGAGCAGTTCTTC. This encodes CATSKEPGQFEQFF.

Ten or more counts support this clonotype. The chain combines TRBV7-2 with TRBJ1-5, with 7 bases matching TRBD1. CDR3 size: 16 residues. Trimming removed 5 bases from V and 4 bases from J; junction bases left unmatched: 11. Germline assignment: CDR1 SGHTA and CDR2 FQGNSA. For the CDR3, the DNA is TGTGCCAGCAGCCCCCTGACAGGGCGTTTAAATCAGCCCCAGCATTTT. Translated: CASSPLTGRLNQPQHF.

About this clonotype: One end of the junction does not line up with germline, which may come from a read error. The chain couples TRBV6-1 to TRBJ1-1; no clear D gene. The CDR3 sequence is 14 residues long. Germline V gives CDR1 MNHNS, CDR2 SASEGT. This chain's CDR3 is CASSAASMNTEAFF. DNA of the CDR3: TGCGCCAGCAGTGCGGCATCCATGAACACTGAAGCTTTCTTT.

At least ten counts were recorded for this clonotype. This rearrangement joins TRBV12-3 or TRBV12-4 to TRBJ1-2; 9 bases align to TRBD1. CDR3 length: 15 amino acids. The V segment lost 7 bases and the J segment 8 bases; nucleotides outside the gene matches: 14. In nucleotides, the CDR3 is TGTGCCAGCACCTGGGGAAGACAGGGGGAAGGAGGCTACACCTTC. Protein: CASTWGRQGEGGYTF.

This clonotype occurred many times. The rearrangement joins TRBV4-1 to TRBJ1-1; weak D call: TRBD1 (6 bases). The CDR3 is 16 residues long. CDR1 and CDR2 (germline): MGHRA, YSYEKL. The V and J ends lost 3 bases and 3 bases respectively, with 17 bases between them. DNA for the CDR3: TGCGCCAGCAGCCACAACACCCAGGGGCGGTACACTGAAGCTTTCTTT. Encoded protein: CASSHNTQGRYTEAFF.

This clonotype was seen at least ten times. J is TRBJ1-1 and V is TRBV6-1; 10 bases align to TRBD1. This CDR3 comprises 13 residues. Germline CDR1 MNHNS, CDR2 SASEGT. V lost 4 bases to trimming and J lost 6 bases; unmatched junction nucleotides: 2. The CDR3 region is CASSVGTGAEAFF. The DNA for the CDR3 is TGTGCCAGCAGTGTCGGGACAGGGGCTGAAGCTTTCTTT.

In this sample, this clonotype turned up a few times. The CDR3 does not close with the conserved phenylalanine or tryptophan, likely indicating a read error. The chain combines TRBV2 with TRBJ2-7, with 10 bases identical to TRBD2. The CDR3 consists of 14 residues. Unmatched junction bases numbered 3, after V lost 4 bases and J lost 3 bases. Germline V gene sequence: CDR1 SNHLY, CDR2 FYNNEI. The CDR3 DNA is TGTGCCAGCAGTGGTACTAGCGGGGACTACGAGCAGTACTCC. Translated, it gives CASSGTSGDYEQYS.

This clonotype was counted many times. The chain employs TRBV12-3 or TRBV12-4 and TRBJ2-1; D is ambiguous. The CDR3 has 15 residues. Between the trimmed V and J ends, which lost 3 bases and 4 bases, there was a span of 13 bases. As DNA, the CDR3 is TGTGCCAGCAGTTTTGGCCAAACCCTTTACAATGAGCAGTTCTTC. Translating gives CASSFGQTLYNEQFF.

The chain carries TRBV14 and TRBJ2-7; D remains ambiguous. The CDR3 is 14 amino acids. From germline, CDR1 is SGHDN and CDR2 FVKESK. V lost 4 bases to trimming and J lost 2 bases, with 12 bases between them. The chain's CDR3 is CASSLGQPAYEQYF. The CDR3, as DNA: TGTGCCAGCAGCCTCGGGCAGCCGGCCTACGAGCAGTACTTC.

This clonotype was seen a few times. This chain connects TRBV4-1 to TRBJ2-1, with 11 bases fitting TRBD2. The CDR3 extends over 16 amino acids. The germline V gene has CDR1 MGHRA and CDR2 YSYEKL. V was clipped by 0 bases and J by 8 bases; unmatched bases: 6. CDR3 protein: CASSQEIAGGLDEQFF. Written as DNA, the CDR3 is TGCGCCAGCAGCCAAGAGATAGCGGGGGGGCTAGATGAGCAGTTCTTC.

About this clonotype: One end of the junction fails to match germline, which may point to a read error. The chain has TRBV19 and TRBJ2-2; tentative D call: TRBD2 (6 bases). The germline V gene encodes CDR1 LNHDA and CDR2 SQIVND (reference sequence). The CDR3 totals 12 residues. This CDR3 reads CATRGAAGGLFF. CDR3 bases: TGTGCCACTAGAGGCGCGGCCGGGGGGCTGTTTTTT. The variable domain in full, completed from reference TRBV19 and TRBJ2-2, reads DGGITQSPKYLFRKEGQNVTLSCEQNLNHDAMYWYRQDPGQGLRLIYYSQIVNDFQKGDIAEGYSVSREKKESFPLTVTSAQKNPTAFYLCATRGAAGGLFFGEGSRLTVL.

In this sample, this clonotype turned up many times. This chain joins TRBV30 and TRBJ1-6; 8 nucleotides line up with TRBD1. The length of the CDR3 is 15 residues. Losses at the gene ends were 2 bases for V and 7 bases for J; bases not matched to a gene: 7. Germline V gene lookup returns CDR1 GTSNPN and CDR2 SVGIG (reference sequence). The CDR3 region is CAWSFPGQGNSPLHF. The CDR3 DNA sequence: TGTGCCTGGAGTTTCCCAGGACAGGGAAATTCACCCCTCCACTTT.

There are a few counts of this clonotype. V and J are TRBV2 and TRBJ1-4, with a weak D call TRBD1 (5 bases). Germline lookup yields CDR1 SNHLY and CDR2 FYNNEI. V was cut by 6 bases and J by 0 bases, with 11 bases left in between. CDR3 length: 15 amino acids. The CDR3 sequence is CASRRDGATNEKLFF. The CDR3 bases are TGTGCCAGCAGGCGGGACGGTGCAACTAATGAAAAACTGTTTTTT.